This T cell receptor (beta chain) was captured by sequencing in a study of shared clonotypes between healthy human individuals (dated by TCRdb to 2018 to 2020). Background for the entire study: A couple of women and a few men aged 18 to 49 years were included in the cohort. Per donor, three plates each were used for CD4 naive and CD4 memory, two for CD8 naive, and one for CD8 memory. The study deeply sequenced blood TCR repertoires of 5 or 6 healthy adults to estimate repertoire size and the extent of clonotype sharing between individuals. Different laboratories and diverse techniques were used to prepare libraries and sequence TCR repertoires, to increase sequencing depth and limit assay-specific biases. Each donor's leukapheresis produced roughly between roughly 0.94 and 9.5 billion PBMCs.

Using the deep immunoSEQ assay, TCR CDR3 regions were amplified from genomic DNA by multiplex PCR. Extracted genomic DNA from each cell subset was spread evenly across all wells of several immunoSEQ 96-well plates, with each plate serving as a replicate. For sorted subsets, 200 to 250 ng genomic DNA, equal to some 30,000 T cell genomes, was loaded into each replicate PCR. Purified libraries were measured with a Qubit 3.0 fluorometer, size-checked on a Bioanalyzer 2100, and measured again with the KAPA Library Quantification kit. Each immunoSEQ 96-well plate was sequenced on its own single-read 150-cycle Illumina NextSeq 550 flow cell. The source study handled its data this way. Because only junctional sequences without quality scores were contained in the immunoSEQ output, filtering matching that applied to full-length reads could not be performed. To assign V/J genes and CDR3, sequences were annotated using PyIR, a Python wrapper for IgBLAST v1.9, with IMGT germline references. Any read was removed if the V/J assignment was weak (E-value above 1e-6), the CDR3 was missing, or the read contained stop codons, out-of-frame junctions, or ambiguous translated residues. V3J clonotypes were defined as sequences sharing the same inferred V gene, J gene, and CDR3 amino acid sequence. To compute the percentage overlap between repertoires, the number of shared unique clonotypes was divided by the size of the smaller repertoire. RTK rarefaction, the Chao1 estimator, and Recon v2.1 estimates of unobserved clonotypes were used to assess repertoire richness. OLGA was used to compute generation probabilities for all TCRbeta clonotypes that the gDNA method yielded from a handful of donors. Here the immuneACCESS table is served through TCRdb, limited to in-frame sequences with V and J called. Missing clones are a known gap in these copies; in checked studies unresolved V genes cover under half, and the rest lacks a known reason. The V and J calls and the clone size are those of that table, but D and trimming were determined from the DNA. The sample table records 650,000 to 750,000 clones; 72% of these occur just once. The ten top clones hold 1.5% to 2% of the sample.

V gives up 5 bases and J gives up 0 bases, and the segment between their germline ends measures 11 bases. CDR3 length: 16 amino acids, cysteine to phenylalanine. Only the CDR3 DNA is retained, 48 bases long and in frame from the first base. In the germline V gene, CDR1 corresponds to KGHSH and CDR2 to LQKENI. Details on this clone: Its cognate antigen has yet to be identified. Within one base of it there is no much larger clone, and no base qualities were kept.

The donors were healthy, HIV-negative adults who had no recently reported acute infections or vaccinations. Every donor was a Caucasian adult living in Nashville, Tennessee, USA. Magnetic negative selection was used to enrich CD4+ T cells, after which naive cells were positively selected on CD45RA and the negative fraction became the memory subset. After blood collection by leukapheresis, PBMCs were isolated using Ficoll-Histopaque density gradient centrifugation and then cryopreserved in the vapor phase of liquid nitrogen. Analytical flow cytometry was used to check the purity and quantity of every magnetically sorted T cell population. Genomic DNA was isolated from each sorted fraction and quantified by UV absorbance on a Nanodrop 2000c. Broad study findings and their caveats: Pairwise subsampling indicated that sequencing depth was expected to affect the degree of clonotype sharing among donors. Clonotypes shared by all four sorted-subset donors showed higher generation probabilities than non-shared clonotypes. Because the study included only a small number of donors, the genetic and exposure-history diversity represented was limited. Even with the large sequencing depth, rarefaction of the sorted-subset datasets indicated that sequencing was incomplete. Sampling was restricted to blood, and TCR repertoires in tissue are likely to differ from TCR repertoires in blood. Sharing across a few donors was observed for approximately 4.6% of naive CD4, 3% to 3.5% of naive CD8, over 2% of memory CD4, and around 0.4% of memory CD8 clonotypes. Estimated clonotype richness was generally larger for naive than for memory subsets.

The chain is assembled from TRBV18 and TRBJ2-6, with the identity of the D gene unclear. The source material was memory CD4+ T cells sorted from blood. Per the publication, the cell subset or site label means: CD45RA-negative fraction. The sequence was obtained from a woman aged 25-40 years in good health. CDR3 loop: CASSSGGASGANVLTF. The DNA is as follows: TGTGCCAGCTCAAGTGGCGGCGCCTCTGGGGCCAACGTCCTGACTTTC.